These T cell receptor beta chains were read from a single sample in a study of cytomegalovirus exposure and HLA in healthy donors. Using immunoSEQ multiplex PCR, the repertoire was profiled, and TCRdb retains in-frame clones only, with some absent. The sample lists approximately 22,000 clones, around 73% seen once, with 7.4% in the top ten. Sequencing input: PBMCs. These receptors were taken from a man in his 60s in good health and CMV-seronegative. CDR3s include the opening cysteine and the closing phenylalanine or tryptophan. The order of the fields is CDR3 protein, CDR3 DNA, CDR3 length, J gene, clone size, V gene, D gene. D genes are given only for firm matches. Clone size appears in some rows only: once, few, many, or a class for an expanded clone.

CASSVSSGRGETQYF TGTGCCAGCAGCGTTTCTAGCGGGAGAGGGGAGACCCAGTACTTC 15 TRBJ2-5 . TRBV9 TRBD2
CASSFAPRTRHNEQFF TGTGCCAGCAGCTTTGCCCCTCGGACTCGCCACAATGAGCAGTTCTTC 16 TRBJ2-1 . TRBV27 .
CASSYQGFSPLHF TGTGCCAGCAGTTACCAGGGGTTCTCACCCCTCCACTTT 13 TRBJ1-6 . TRBV6-5 .
CASSLGGVVIQYF TGTGCCAGCAGTTTGGGGGGGGTGGTCATTCAGTACTTC 13 TRBJ2-4 . TRBV28 TRBD2
CASSFAGVYGYTF TGTGCCAGCAGCTTTGCAGGGGTCTATGGCTACACCTTC 13 TRBJ1-2 . TRBV7-9 .
CASCSLSGNQPQHF TGTGCCAGCTGTTCTCTCTCAGGCAATCAGCCCCAGCATTTT 14 TRBJ1-5 once TRBV28 .
CASSQKGGRRTEAFF TGCGCCAGCAGCCAGAAAGGGGGCAGGCGAACTGAAGCTTTCTTT 15 TRBJ1-1 . TRBV4-3 TRBD1
CASRQTSGDYTDTQYF TGTGCCAGTAGACAGACTAGCGGGGATTACACAGATACGCAGTATTTT 16 TRBJ2-3 . TRBV19 TRBD2
CASSLVGDTGELFF TGTGCCAGCAGCTTAGTCGGGGACACCGGGGAGCTGTTTTTT 14 TRBJ2-2 . TRBV7-8 .
CASGPPTGTGPYKF TGCGCCAGCGGGCCGCCAACGGGGACAGGGCCCTACAAGTTC 14 TRBJ2-7 . TRBV5-1 TRBD1
CASSSPTGREAFF TGTGCCAGCAGCTCCCCGACAGGTCGAGAGGCTTTCTTT 13 TRBJ1-1 . TRBV7-9 .
CASSKSGPGQGTSYGYTF TGTGCCAGCAGCAAATCGGGCCCGGGACAGGGGACAAGCTATGGCTACACCTTC 18 TRBJ1-2 large TRBV21-1 .
CASSPLRKGESNQPQHF TGTGCCAGTAGTCCCCTACGGAAGGGAGAGAGCAATCAGCCCCAGCATTTT 17 TRBJ1-5 . TRBV19 .
CSVVRQGDFVKNIQYF TGCAGCGTTGTTAGACAGGGGGATTTTGTCAAAAACATTCAGTACTTC 16 TRBJ2-4 once TRBV29-1 TRBD1
CASCPGTSGGLRNEQFF TGCGCCAGCTGCCCCGGGACTAGCGGGGGTCTCCGGAATGAGCAGTTCTTC 17 TRBJ2-1 . TRBV5-1 TRBD2
CSAYGPQEQYF TGCAGTGCTTATGGTCCCCAGGAGCAGTACTTC 11 TRBJ2-7 . TRBV20-1 .
CASSVGKPGAQYF TGTGCCAGCAGCGTAGGGAAGCCAGGGGCGCAGTATTTT 13 TRBJ2-3 . TRBV9 .
CSVEVGGGGQPQHF TGCAGCGTTGAGGTTGGTGGGGGCGGTCAGCCCCAGCATTTT 14 TRBJ1-5 . TRBV29-1 .
CASSPRGREHEQYF TGTGCCAGCTCACCACGAGGCAGGGAACACGAGCAGTACTTC 14 TRBJ2-7 . TRBV18 .
CASSERGAVGYTF TGTGCCAGCAGTGAACGCGGCGCGGTCGGCTACACCTTC 13 TRBJ1-2 . TRBV2 .
CASSIRTGLNSPLHF TGTGCCAGCAGCATACGGACAGGACTTAATTCACCCCTCCACTTT 15 TRBJ1-6 . TRBV7-8 TRBD1
CSADTHTEAFF TGCAGTGCTGACACCCACACTGAAGCTTTCTTT 11 TRBJ1-1 . TRBV20-1 .
CASSTAPGQGSDF TGTGCCAGCAGTACGGCGCCGGGACAGGGATCGGATTTC 13 TRBJ2-7 . TRBV6-5 TRBD1